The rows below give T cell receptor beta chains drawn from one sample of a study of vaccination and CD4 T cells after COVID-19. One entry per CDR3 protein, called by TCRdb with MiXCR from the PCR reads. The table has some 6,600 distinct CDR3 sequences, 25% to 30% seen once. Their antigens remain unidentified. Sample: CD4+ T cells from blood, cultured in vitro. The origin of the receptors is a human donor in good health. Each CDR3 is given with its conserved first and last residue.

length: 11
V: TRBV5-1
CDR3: CASSWGETQYF

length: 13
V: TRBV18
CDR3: CASSPPGEDGYTF

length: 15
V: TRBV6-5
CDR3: CASSYSFDGQYGYTF

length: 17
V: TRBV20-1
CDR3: CSALRQGLESYNSPLHF

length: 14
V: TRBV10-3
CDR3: CAINTPDTYYGYTF

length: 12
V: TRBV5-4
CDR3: CASSLGDQPQHF

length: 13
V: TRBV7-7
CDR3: CASSLQEQETQYF

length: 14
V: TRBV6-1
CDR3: CASSLSRDQETQYF

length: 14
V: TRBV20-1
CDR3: CSATNPRPNYGYTF

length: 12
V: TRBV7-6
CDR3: CASSPNSYEQYF

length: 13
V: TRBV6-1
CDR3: CASNRNGDYGYTF

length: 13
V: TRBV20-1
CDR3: CSAAGAKDQPQHF

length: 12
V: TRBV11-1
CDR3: CASSLTGNEQFF

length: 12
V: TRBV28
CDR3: CASTRAGNEQYF

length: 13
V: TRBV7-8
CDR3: CASSLGWDYEQYF

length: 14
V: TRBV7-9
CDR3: CASSLRQGNEKLFF

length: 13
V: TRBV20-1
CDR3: CSAALYAPDTQYF

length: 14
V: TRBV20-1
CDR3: CSARSGGSVGEQYF

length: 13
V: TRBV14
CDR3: CASSQYSNQPQHF

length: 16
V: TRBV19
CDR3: CASSAPGQLSSATDTF

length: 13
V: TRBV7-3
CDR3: CASSPVAGGTQYF

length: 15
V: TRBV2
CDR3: CASTYDRGGNQPQHF

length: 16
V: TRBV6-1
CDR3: CASSNQWTGMTDTQYF

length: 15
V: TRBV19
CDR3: CASKRDRASNQPQHF

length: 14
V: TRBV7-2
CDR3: CASSSQGGSEKLFF

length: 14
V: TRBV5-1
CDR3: CASRYGGTGDTQYF

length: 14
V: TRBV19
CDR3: CASSSRTVNQPQHF

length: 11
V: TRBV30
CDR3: CAWGTGGGYTF

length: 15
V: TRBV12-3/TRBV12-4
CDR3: CASSFGTGETETQYF

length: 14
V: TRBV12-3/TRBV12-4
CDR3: CASSSYRNRGGYTF